These T cell receptor beta chains were read from a single sample in a study of cytomegalovirus exposure and HLA in healthy donors. Using immunoSEQ multiplex PCR, the repertoire was profiled, and TCRdb retains in-frame clones only, with some absent. This sample's table has just under 90,000 clones. Material: PBMCs. These receptors originate from a girl aged 5-17 years in good health and CMV-seropositive. Both conserved end residues are part of each CDR3. A D gene is named only where the DNA matches it firmly.

j_call d_call v_call cdr3_aa cdr3_nt
TRBJ1-3 TRBD1 TRBV4-1 CASRPTGGNNIYF TGCGCCAGCCGCCCGACAGGGGGAAACAACATATATTTT
TRBJ1-6 . TRBV27 CASSPGREGYNSPLHF TGTGCCAGCAGTCCGGGCAGGGAGGGGTATAATTCACCCCTCCACTTT
TRBJ1-2 . TRBV6-1 CASKPDKRQDYGYTF TGTGCCAGCAAGCCCGATAAACGACAGGACTATGGCTACACCTTC
TRBJ1-6 . TRBV4-3 CASSQDRQGSSYNSPLHF TGCGCCAGCAGCCAAGACCGGCAGGGGAGCTCCTATAATTCACCCCTCCACTTT
TRBJ1-1 . TRBV29-1 CSVQSKGVFDTEAFF TGCAGCGTTCAATCAAAGGGGGTTTTCGACACTGAAGCTTTCTTT
TRBJ2-1 TRBD1 TRBV18 CASSIWTGTGVTNEQFF TGTGCCAGCTCAATCTGGACCGGGACAGGGGTAACCAATGAGCAGTTCTTC
TRBJ2-1 . TRBV12-5 CASVPGQTYNEQFF TGTGCTAGTGTACCCGGACAGACTTACAATGAGCAGTTCTTC
TRBJ2-5 TRBD2 TRBV29-1 CSVRLADIQETQYF TGCAGCGTCCGACTAGCGGACATTCAAGAGACCCAGTACTTC
TRBJ2-3 . TRBV29-1 CSVLLEADTQYF TGCAGCGTTCTTTTAGAAGCAGATACGCAGTATTTT
TRBJ1-1 . TRBV5-6 CASSLDTGNLEAFF TGTGCCAGCAGCTTGGATACAGGGAACCTTGAAGCTTTCTTT
TRBJ1-1 . TRBV13 CASSLGDMNTEDFF TGTGCCAGCAGCTTAGGAGACATGAACACTGAAGATTTCTTT
TRBJ1-1 . TRBV7-9 CASSLALGGDTEAFF TGTGCCAGCAGCTTAGCGTTGGGAGGGGACACTGAAGCTTTCTTT